The 18 T cell receptor beta chains below all came from one sample that was sequenced in a study of OX40 agonist ivuxolimab in advanced cancers. Library prep was done by the immunoSEQ multiplex PCR assay. Here the immuneACCESS table is served through TCRdb, limited to in-frame sequences with V and J called. Missing clones are a known gap in these copies; in checked studies unresolved V genes cover under half, and the rest lacks a known reason. The sample table shows about 35,000 clones, and approximately 79% are seen once. Clones ranked in the top ten supply roughly 15% of the sample. The starting material was CD4+ or CD8+ T cells sorted from blood, obtained in a trial of the OX40 agonist ivuxolimab. The receptors were sampled from an adult with an advanced solid tumor such as melanoma, head and neck, liver or kidney cancer.

This sequence joins TRBV28 and TRBJ2-1; TRBD1 agrees at 12 bases. Looked up from germline, CDR1 is MDHEN and CDR2 is SYDVKM. CDR3 length equals 16 residues. V gave up 4 bases and J gave up 7 bases; unmatched junction bases: 8. This CDR3 is CASSSLGQGAWNEQFF. Written as DNA, the CDR3 is TGTGCCAGCAGTTCCCTGGGACAGGGGGCATGGAATGAGCAGTTCTTC.

J is TRBJ2-1 and V is TRBV7-9; a possible D gene is TRBD2 (7 bases). This CDR3 contains 17 residues. CDR1 and CDR2 from the germline V gene are SEHNR and FQNEAQ (reference sequence). Trimming removed 1 base at V and 2 bases at J, with 15 bases between. The CDR3 reads CASSLGDGGQAYNEQFF. The CDR3 DNA follows: TGTGCCAGCAGCTTAGGAGACGGGGGGCAGGCCTACAATGAGCAGTTCTTC.

The CDR3 loop is CASSPSGSRVTDTQYF. CDR3 bases: TGTGCCAGCAGTCCCTCTGGCTCGCGGGTCACAGATACGCAGTATTTT. The chain links TRBV2 to TRBJ2-3; D possibly corresponds to TRBD2 (5 bases). Per germline, CDR1 SNHLY and CDR2 FYNNEI. The CDR3 runs to 16 residues. The V end lost 5 bases, the J end lost 2 bases, and 17 bases lay between the germline ends.

This clone was counted once. The chain combines TRBV4-1 with TRBJ1-1, with D unresolved. The CDR3 has 14 amino acids. Germline V lookup: CDR1 MGHRA, CDR2 YSYEKL. Trimming stripped 2 bases from V and 1 base from J, with 8 bases between. The CDR3 region is CASSQPTENTEAFF. CDR3 sequence (DNA): TGCGCCAGCAGCCAACCTACAGAGAACACTGAAGCTTTCTTT.

The chain has TRBV14 and TRBJ1-1; TRBD1 is a possible D gene (5 bases). Germline lookup yields CDR1 SGHDN and CDR2 FVKESK. The CDR3 loop spans 14 amino acids. Trimming stripped 1 base from V and 0 bases from J, with 6 bases between. CDR3 nucleotides: TGTGCCAGCAGCCAAGCAGGGATGAACACTGAAGCTTTCTTT. Amino acids: CASSQAGMNTEAFF.

This clone was found a few times. The chain is built from TRBV12-5 and TRBJ2-5, with TRBD2 matching 10 bases. This CDR3 has 15 amino acids. J lost 5 bases, V lost 5 bases, and 8 bases had no gene match. In germline, CDR1 is LGHNT, CDR2 FRNRAP. Written as DNA, the CDR3 is TGTGCTAGTGGTACTGGGACTAGCGAGTGGGAGACCCAGTACTTC. Translated, it gives CASGTGTSEWETQYF.

V gene TRBV28 combines with J gene TRBJ2-7, with TRBD2 identical over 10 bases. Trimming cost V 5 bases and J 7 bases; bases outside gene matches: 14. CDR3 size: 16 residues. Germline V CDR1 and CDR2: MDHEN, SYDVKM. The CDR3 is CASSPLGTSAFYEQYF. The DNA of the CDR3 is TGTGCCAGCAGTCCCCTAGGGACTAGCGCCTTTTATGAGCAGTACTTC.

This chain uses TRBV7-9 with TRBJ2-3; 8 positions agree with TRBD1. CDR1 SEHNR and CDR2 FQNEAQ come from the germline V gene (reference sequence). The CDR3 is made up of 12 amino acids. DNA for the CDR3: TGTGTAGGACAGGGATTTACAGATACGCAGTATTTT. Protein product: CVGQGFTDTQYF.

The gene calls are TRBV30 and TRBJ2-3; unclear D gene. Trimming pared 1 base from V and 6 bases from J, leaving 8 bases between. Per germline, CDR1 GTSNPN and CDR2 SVGIG (reference sequence). The CDR3 is 12 residues long. CDR3 residues: CAWSGGSDTQYF. The CDR3 coding sequence is TGTGCCTGGAGTGGGGGTTCCGATACGCAGTATTTT.

The CDR3 DNA reads as TGTGCCAGCAGCTTCCGCGACCGAAATAGGGTCTACAATGAGCAGTTCTTC. As protein: CASSFRDRNRVYNEQFF. V usage is TRBV5-6 and J usage is TRBJ2-1; D not resolved. The germline CDR1 and CDR2 sequences are SGHDT and YYEEEE. This CDR3 contains 17 residues. Trimming took 2 bases from V and 3 from J, leaving 18 bases between them. The whole variable domain, remainder taken from reference TRBV5-6 and TRBJ2-1, is DAGVTQSPTHLIKTRGQQVTLRCSPKSGHDTVSWYQQALGQGPQFIFQYYEEEERQRGNFPDRFSGHQFPNYSSELNVNALLLGDSALYLCASSFRDRNRVYNEQFFGPGTRLTVL.

The chain links TRBV29-1 to TRBJ1-1; possible D gene TRBD1, 5 bases. The CDR3 contains 12 residues. V lost 4 bases and J lost 8, with 14 bases in between. Germline V gene sequence: CDR1 SQVTM, CDR2 ANQGSEA. The CDR3 nucleotides are TGCAGCGTTGCACAGCCAGGGCTGGAAGCTTTCTTT. It is translated as CSVAQPGLEAFF. Combining the CDR3 with reference TRBV29-1 and TRBJ1-1 gives the whole variable domain SAVISQKPSRDICQRGTSLTIQCQVDSQVTMMFWYRQQPGQSLTLIATANQGSEATYESGFVIDKFPISRPNLTFSTLTVSNMSPEDSSIYLCSVAQPGLEAFFGQGTRLTVV.

This clone was counted only a few times. The rearrangement uses TRBV2 and TRBJ2-2; D uncertain. This CDR3 has 12 amino acids. V lost 6 bases, J lost 4 bases, and 6 bases lay in between. The germline V gene encodes CDR1 SNHLY and CDR2 FYNNEI. The CDR3, as DNA: TGTGCCAGCAGCTATGGCACCGGGGAGCTGTTTTTT. It is translated as CASSYGTGELFF.

The J gene is TRBJ1-4, the V gene TRBV5-5; the D gene is possibly TRBD1 (5 bases). The germline gives CDR1 SGHKS, CDR2 YYEKEE (reference sequence). The CDR3 spans 17 residues. Trimming removed 1 base from V and 3 bases from J, with 16 bases in between. CDR3: CASSLRGPGRANEKLFF. The CDR3 nucleotides are TGTGCCAGCAGCTTGAGGGGACCCGGCAGGGCTAATGAAAAACTGTTTTTT. Full variable domain (remainder filled in from reference TRBV5-5 and TRBJ1-4): DAGVTQSPTHLIKTRGQQVTLRCSPISGHKSVSWYQQVLGQGPQFIFQYYEKEERGRGNFPDRFSARQFPNYSSELNVNALLLGDSALYLCASSLRGPGRANEKLFFGSGTQLSVL.

The rearrangement links TRBV15 to TRBJ2-1; 8 bases map to TRBD2. This CDR3 contains 16 residues. Looked up from germline, CDR1 is LNHNV and CDR2 is YYDKDF (reference sequence). J gave up 2 bases and V 3 bases, and 6 bases lay outside the gene matches. The DNA for the CDR3 is TGTGCCACCAGCAGCCAACTAGCGGATGCCTACAATGAGCAGTTCTTC. This encodes CATSSQLADAYNEQFF.

This chain uses TRBV10-1 with TRBJ2-1; D is possibly TRBD1 (6 bases). Trimming stripped 5 bases from V and 9 bases from J, with 14 bases between. The CDR3 sequence is 13 residues long. Per the germline V gene, CDR1 is WNHNN and CDR2 is SYGVQD (reference sequence). For the CDR3, the DNA is TGCGCCAGCAGTAGTGACCAGGGGACTGAGCAGTTCTTC. The encoded protein is CASSSDQGTEQFF.

The V call is TRBV9, the J call TRBJ2-3; 9 bases are a match to TRBD1. This CDR3 region has 16 residues. Germline trimming cut 2 bases from V and 1 base from J; bases unmatched to any gene: 5. CDR1 is SGDLS and CDR2 is YYNGEE in the germline V gene. Here the CDR3 DNA reads TGTGCCAGCAGCGTGGGACAGGGTAAGGGCACAGATACGCAGTATTTT. It encodes CASSVGQGKGTDTQYF.

V gene TRBV11-1 combines with J gene TRBJ2-5; 7 bases match TRBD1. CDR3 size: 14 residues. V lost 3 bases to trimming and J lost 3 bases; unmatched junction nucleotides: 4. Germline CDR1 SGHAT, CDR2 FQDESV (reference sequence). For the CDR3, the DNA is TGTGCCAGCAGCTTCCGACAGGGAAAAGAGACCCAGTACTTC. It encodes CASSFRQGKETQYF.

J is TRBJ2-2 and V is TRBV9; TRBD2 agrees at 9 bases. Germline lookup yields CDR1 SGDLS and CDR2 YYNGEE. The CDR3 totals 14 residues. The ends lost 3 bases at V and 5 bases at J; junction bases unmatched: 2. CDR3: CASSGTSGTGELFF. The CDR3 bases are TGTGCCAGCAGCGGTACTAGCGGGACCGGGGAGCTGTTTTTT.